Below, one TCR beta chain is given with its context. Its target is unknown. Sorted subsets were amplified in replicate PCRs using approximately 0.2 ug DNA, 30,000 to 35,000 T cell genomes. TCRdb's table, derived via immunoSEQ multiplex PCR, lists solely in-frame clones and lacks some. In the table there are about 2.3 million clones, just under 95% of which are singletons. This entry is derived from a study of shared clonotypes between healthy human individuals. Study information: CD4 naive and memory got three plates each, CD8 naive two, CD8 memory one. Whole-study findings and limits: A limitation of the genetic and exposure-history diversity represented arose from few donors. Clonotypes not shared had lower generation probabilities than those common to all four donors.

Between the trimmed V and J ends, which lost 4 bases and 8 bases, there was a span of 18 bases. This CDR3 is 15 amino acids long. Per the germline V gene, CDR1 is LNHDA and CDR2 is SQIVND (reference sequence). Source material: naive CD4+ T cells from PBMCs. Regarding subset: CD45RA+ positively selected. This receptor was taken from a man between 18 and 35 years old in good health. Some clones in this sample may be carry-over from other donors' samples. The chain has TRBV19 and TRBJ2-4; TRBD1 is a possible D gene (6 bases). CDR3 DNA: TGTGCCAGTAGTAGGGGGCAATCCCATGTGGACATTCAGTACTTC. Residues: CASSRGQSHVDIQYF. The full variable domain, its missing parts supplied by reference TRBV19 and TRBJ2-4, is DGGITQSPKYLFRKEGQNVTLSCEQNLNHDAMYWYRQDPGQGLRLIYYSQIVNDFQKGDIAEGYSVSREKKESFPLTVTSAQKNPTAFYLCASSRGQSHVDIQYFGAGTRLSVL.